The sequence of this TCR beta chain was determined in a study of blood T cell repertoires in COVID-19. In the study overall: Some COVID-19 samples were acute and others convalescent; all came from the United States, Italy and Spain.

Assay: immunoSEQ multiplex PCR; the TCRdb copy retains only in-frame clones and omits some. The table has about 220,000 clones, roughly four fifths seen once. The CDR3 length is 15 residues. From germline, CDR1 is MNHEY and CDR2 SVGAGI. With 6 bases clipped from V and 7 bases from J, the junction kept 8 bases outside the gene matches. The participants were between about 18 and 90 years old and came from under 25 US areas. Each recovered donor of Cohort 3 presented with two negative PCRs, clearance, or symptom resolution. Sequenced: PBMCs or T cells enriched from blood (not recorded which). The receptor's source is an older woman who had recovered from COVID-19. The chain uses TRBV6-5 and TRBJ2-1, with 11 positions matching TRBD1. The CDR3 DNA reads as TGTGCCAGCAGACGGACAGGGGGCTACGCTAATGAGCAGTTCTTC. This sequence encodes CASRRTGGYANEQFF.